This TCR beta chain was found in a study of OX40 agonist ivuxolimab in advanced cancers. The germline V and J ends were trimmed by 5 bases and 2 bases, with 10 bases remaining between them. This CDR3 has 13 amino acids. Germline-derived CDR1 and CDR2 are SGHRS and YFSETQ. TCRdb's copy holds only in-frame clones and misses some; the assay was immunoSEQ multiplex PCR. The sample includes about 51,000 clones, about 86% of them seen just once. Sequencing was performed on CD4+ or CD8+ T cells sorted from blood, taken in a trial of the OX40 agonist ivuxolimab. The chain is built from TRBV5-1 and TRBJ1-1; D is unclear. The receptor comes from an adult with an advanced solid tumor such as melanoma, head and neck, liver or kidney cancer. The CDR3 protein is CASSQLINTEAFF. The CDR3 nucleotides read TGCGCCAGCAGTCAGCTTATAAACACTGAAGCTTTCTTT.